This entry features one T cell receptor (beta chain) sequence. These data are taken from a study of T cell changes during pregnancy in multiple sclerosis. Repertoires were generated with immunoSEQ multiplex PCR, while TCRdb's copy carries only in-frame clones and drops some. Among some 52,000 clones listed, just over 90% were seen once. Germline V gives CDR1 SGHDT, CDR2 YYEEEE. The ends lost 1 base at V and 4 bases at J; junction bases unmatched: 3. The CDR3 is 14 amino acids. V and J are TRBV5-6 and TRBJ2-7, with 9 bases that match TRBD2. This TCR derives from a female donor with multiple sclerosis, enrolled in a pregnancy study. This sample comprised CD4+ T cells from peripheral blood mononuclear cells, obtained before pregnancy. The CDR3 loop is CASSLRGLAYEQYF. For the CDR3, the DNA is TGTGCCAGCAGCTTGAGGGGACTAGCATACGAGCAGTACTTC. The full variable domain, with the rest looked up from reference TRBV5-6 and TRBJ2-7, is DAGVTQSPTHLIKTRGQQVTLRCSPKSGHDTVSWYQQALGQGPQFIFQYYEEEERQRGNFPDRFSGHQFPNYSSELNVNALLLGDSALYLCASSLRGLAYEQYFGPGTRLTVT.